This is a list of T cell receptor beta chains from one sample in a study of vaccination effects on CD4 cells after COVID-19. For these TCRs, the target antigens are not known. Some clones are missing from TCRdb's copy, which holds only in-frame ones; the method was immunoSEQ multiplex PCR. The sample carries around 81,000 clones, around 74% recorded once. The sample consisted of CD4+ T cells from PBMCs cultured with HCoV-OC43 spike peptides, taken after COVID-19 vaccination. These receptors came from a human donor who received a COVID-19 vaccine. CDR3s include the opening cysteine and the closing phenylalanine or tryptophan. A D gene is named only where the DNA matches it firmly. The size entry is marked missing in some rows and otherwise reads once, few, many or a size class.

>TRBV7-2|few|-|TRBJ1-1
TGTGCCAGCAGCTTAGAAAATAGGGGAACTGAAGCTTTCTTT
CASSLENRGTEAFF
>TRBV1|-|-|TRBJ2-2
TGCACCAGCAGCATCCGGGACAGGTACACCGGGGAGCTGTTTTTT
CTSSIRDRYTGELFF
>TRBV7-2|-|TRBD2|TRBJ2-5
TGTGCCAGCAGCTTAGACGCGGGGGTAGAGACCCAGTACTTC
CASSLDAGVETQYF
>TRBV5-4|-|TRBD1|TRBJ2-1
TGTGCCAGCTCCTCGAGACAGGGCTCCAATGAGCAGTTCTTC
CASSSRQGSNEQFF
>TRBV5-1|-|-|TRBJ2-3
TGCGCCAGCAGCTACTCAGGGGCTAGCACAGATACGCAGTATTTT
CASSYSGASTDTQYF
>TRBV12-3/TRBV12-4|-|TRBD1|TRBJ1-5
TGTGCCAGCAGTCCCCAGGGGGGTCAGCCCCAGCATTTT
CASSPQGGQPQHF
>TRBV9|-|-|TRBJ2-2
TGTGCCAGCAGCGTAAGGAACACCGGGGAGCTGTTTTTT
CASSVRNTGELFF
>TRBV2|-|TRBD2|TRBJ2-1
TGTGCCAGCACGGAGGTAGCGGGGGCATATGAGCAGTTCTTC
CASTEVAGAYEQFF
>TRBV2|few|-|TRBJ1-4
TGTGCCAGCAGGGACACAGGGTTAGCGGAAAAACTGTTTTTT
CASRDTGLAEKLFF
>TRBV28|once|-|TRBJ1-6
TGTGCCAGCAGAATAAATTTTAACTCACCCCTCCACTTT
CASRINFNSPLHF
>TRBV3-1/TRBV3-2|-|TRBD2|TRBJ2-5
TGTGCCAGCAGCCCTCCGACTAGCAGTGTTGGAGAGACCCAGTACTTC
CASSPPTSSVGETQYF
>TRBV19|-|-|TRBJ2-2
TGTGCCAGTGCGAACACCGGGGAGCTGTTTTTT
CASANTGELFF
>TRBV24-1|-|-|TRBJ2-3
TGTGCCCCCCAGCGGGCCCGAAGCACAGATACGCAGTATTTT
CAPQRARSTDTQYF
>TRBV19|few|TRBD2|TRBJ2-3
TGTGCCAGTAGCGGGGGGGCCGGAGATACGCAGTATTTT
CASSGGAGDTQYF
>TRBV6-5|-|TRBD1|TRBJ1-6
TGTGCCAGCAGCCCAGACAGGGATAATTCACCCCTCCACTTT
CASSPDRDNSPLHF
>TRBV7-2|-|-|TRBJ2-3
TGTGCCAGCATCGGGACTCCGCTACTGAATACGCAGTATTTT
CASIGTPLLNTQYF
>TRBV18|few|TRBD1|TRBJ1-1
TGTGCCAGCTCACCTAGGGGACAGGGGGCAAACACTGAAGCTTTCTTT
CASSPRGQGANTEAFF
>TRBV5-1|-|-|TRBJ2-5
TGCGCCAGCAGCTTGGGCTTTCGGGACATGGACCCCCGGTTGGAGACCCAGTACTTC
CASSLGFRDMDPRLETQYF
>TRBV15|-|-|TRBJ1-5
TGTGCCACCAGCAGAGCACAATCCAGACTGTCTAATCAGCCCCAGCATTTT
CATSRAQSRLSNQPQHF
>TRBV30|-|-|TRBJ1-1
TGTGCCTGGCTTACCGGGACACAAGCTTTCTTT
CAWLTGTQAFF
>TRBV9|-|-|TRBJ1-1
TGTGCCAGCAGCGTAAAGGGACACCTAGGGAACACTGAAGCTTTCTTT
CASSVKGHLGNTEAFF
>TRBV5-6|-|-|TRBJ1-2
TGTGCCAGCAGCAATAATAACTATGGCTACACCTTC
CASSNNNYGYTF
>TRBV7-7|-|-|TRBJ2-5
TGTGCCAGCAGCTTCGTGGGAGAGACCCAGTACTTC
CASSFVGETQYF
>TRBV7-3|-|TRBD1|TRBJ1-2
TGTGCCAGCAGCCCTACCCCGGACAGGGCTTTCTATGGCTACACCTTC
CASSPTPDRAFYGYTF
>TRBV6-5|-|TRBD2|TRBJ2-5
TGTGCCAGCAGGCGGGGGGCCGGAGAAGAGACCCAGTACTTC
CASRRGAGEETQYF
>TRBV12-5|-|-|TRBJ2-3
TGTGCTAGTGGTTTGTGGGAAACTAGCACAGATACGCAGTATTTT
CASGLWETSTDTQYF
>TRBV3-1/TRBV3-2|-|TRBD2|TRBJ2-3
TGTGCCAGCAAAAAGGCGGGGGGTGGTACAGATACGCAGTATTTT
CASKKAGGGTDTQYF
>TRBV29-1|-|-|TRBJ1-3
TGCAGCGTTGCGCGGGGACTCTCTGGAAACACCATATATTTT
CSVARGLSGNTIYF
>TRBV29-1|-|-|TRBJ2-3
TGCAGCGTCCGAAGTCAGGCAGATACGCAGTATTTT
CSVRSQADTQYF
>TRBV28|-|-|TRBJ1-3
TGTGCCAGCAGCAGTCTCCGGGGGCCCTCGGGGACCATATATTTT
CASSSLRGPSGTIYF
>TRBV30|-|TRBD1|TRBJ2-6
TGTGCCTGGAGTCACCGATACCGGGACAGGGGACTCTCTGGGGCCAACGTCCTGACTTTC
CAWSHRYRDRGLSGANVLTF
>TRBV27|-|TRBD1|TRBJ2-5
TGTGCCAGCTCCCATACAGGGGGTGCTTTCCAAGAGACCCAGTACTTC
CASSHTGGAFQETQYF
>TRBV6-5|-|-|TRBJ1-1
TGTGCCAGCAGCATCCTCGACACTGAAGCTTTCTTT
CASSILDTEAFF
>TRBV29-1|-|TRBD1|TRBJ1-1
TGCAGCGTCTACCTGACAGGGGGCTTCCCAGCTTTCTTT
CSVYLTGGFPAFF
>TRBV30|few|-|TRBJ1-2
TGTGCCTGGAGTTTTAGAGGCACCCTGGACTATGGCTACACCTTC
CAWSFRGTLDYGYTF
>TRBV28|-|-|TRBJ1-2
TGTGCCGGAGCGACTAACTATGGCTACACCTTC
CAGATNYGYTF
>TRBV12-3/TRBV12-4|-|-|TRBJ1-1
TGTGCCAGCAGAGAAGGATACACTGAAGCTTTCTTT
CASREGYTEAFF
>TRBV7-9|-|-|TRBJ2-2
TGTGCCAGCACCCTCATCGGCCCTCCGGGCACCGGGGAGCTGTTTTTT
CASTLIGPPGTGELFF
>TRBV20-1|-|-|TRBJ1-6
TGCAGTGCTAGTAGCGGACAAACGGAAAGTTTTAATTCACCCCTCCACTTT
CSASSGQTESFNSPLHF
>TRBV6-1|-|-|TRBJ1-4
TGTGCCAGCAGTGAATATGCGGGGACCGGTAGGGAAAAACTGTTTTTT
CASSEYAGTGREKLFF
>TRBV4-1|-|-|TRBJ1-2
TGCGCCAGCAAACCCACAGGCTTTAACTATGGCTACACCTTC
CASKPTGFNYGYTF
>TRBV7-3|-|TRBD1|TRBJ2-5
TGTGCCAGCAGCCCCCGACAGGGGGTCGAGACCCAGTACTTC
CASSPRQGVETQYF
>TRBV7-8|-|TRBD1|TRBJ1-3
TGTGCCAGCAGCCCCCGGACAGGGGTCGTTTACTCTGGAAACACCATATATTTT
CASSPRTGVVYSGNTIYF
>TRBV11-2|-|-|TRBJ2-2
TGTGCCAGCAGCTTAGAAGGGAACACCGGGGAGCTGTTTTTT
CASSLEGNTGELFF
>TRBV28|-|-|TRBJ1-4
TGTGCCATTCAGGGGCGGACTAATGAAAAACTGTTTTTT
CAIQGRTNEKLFF
>TRBV10-1|-|TRBD2|TRBJ2-3
TGCGCCAGATCTAGGTCTAGCGGGGCCACAGATACGCAGTATTTT
CARSRSSGATDTQYF
>TRBV30|-|-|TRBJ2-5
TGTGCCTGGAGTAGCCCTTCGGGGACCCAGTACTTC
CAWSSPSGTQYF
>TRBV12-2|-|-|TRBJ1-4
TGTGCAAGTCGCGGACCCCAACAAAAACAGGGGAGAAGAGAAAAACTGTTTTTT
CASRGPQQKQGRREKLFF
>TRBV5-6|-|TRBD1|TRBJ1-3
TGTGCCAGCAGCCGCGGCAGGGGGACAGGGGCTGGAAACACCATATATTTT
CASSRGRGTGAGNTIYF
>TRBV19|-|TRBD2|TRBJ2-3
TGTGCCAGTAGTATAGTAGGGGAGGGTTGGCCTACCAGGACAGATACGCAGTATTTT
CASSIVGEGWPTRTDTQYF
>TRBV27|-|-|TRBJ1-6
TGTGCCAGCAGTTTAATGAGGAACAATTCACCCCTCCACTTT
CASSLMRNNSPLHF
>TRBV7-2|-|-|TRBJ1-2
TGTGCCAGCAGCTTAAAGCGACAGACCTATGGCTACACCTTC
CASSLKRQTYGYTF